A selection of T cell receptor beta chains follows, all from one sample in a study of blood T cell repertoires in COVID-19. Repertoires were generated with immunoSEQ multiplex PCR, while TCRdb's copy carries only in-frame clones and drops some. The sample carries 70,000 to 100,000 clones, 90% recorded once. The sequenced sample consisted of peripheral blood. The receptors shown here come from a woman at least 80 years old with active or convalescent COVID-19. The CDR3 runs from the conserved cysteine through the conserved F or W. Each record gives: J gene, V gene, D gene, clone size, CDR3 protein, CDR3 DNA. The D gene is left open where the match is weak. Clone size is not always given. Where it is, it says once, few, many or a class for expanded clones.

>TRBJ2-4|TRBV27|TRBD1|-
CASGFRDRGNIQYF
TGTGCCAGCGGCTTCCGGGACAGGGGGAACATTCAGTACTTC
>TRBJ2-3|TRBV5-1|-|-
CASTRRGASTDTQYF
TGCGCCAGCACCCGACGGGGGGCTAGCACAGATACGCAGTATTTT
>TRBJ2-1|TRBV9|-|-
CASSVDPFNEQFF
TGTGCCAGCAGCGTAGATCCCTTCAATGAGCAGTTCTTC
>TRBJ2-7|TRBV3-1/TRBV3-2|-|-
CASSPGPPHEQYF
TGTGCCAGCAGCCCAGGCCCCCCCCACGAGCAGTACTTC
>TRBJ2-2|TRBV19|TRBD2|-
CASSRNYREGVFF
TGTGCCAGTAGTAGGAACTACCGGGAGGGGGTGTTTTTT
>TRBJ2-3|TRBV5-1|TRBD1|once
CASSPPDREDTQYF
TGCGCCAGCAGCCCCCCTGACAGGGAAGATACGCAGTATTTT
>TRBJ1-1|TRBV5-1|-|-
CASSFIRNTEAFF
TGCGCCAGCAGCTTTATCAGAAACACTGAAGCTTTCTTT
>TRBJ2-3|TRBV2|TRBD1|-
CASRPDRGRADTQYF
TGTGCCAGCAGACCCGACAGGGGTAGAGCAGATACGCAGTATTTT
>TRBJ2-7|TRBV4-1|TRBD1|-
CASSQDGTGSHEQYF
TGCGCCAGCAGCCAAGATGGGACAGGGTCCCACGAGCAGTACTTC
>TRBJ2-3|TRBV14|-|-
CASSFFRAIGTDTQYF
TGTGCCAGCAGCTTCTTCAGGGCAATCGGCACAGATACGCAGTATTTT
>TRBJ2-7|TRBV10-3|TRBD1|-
CAISARTGQSYEQYF
TGTGCCATCAGTGCCCGGACAGGTCAATCCTACGAGCAGTACTTC
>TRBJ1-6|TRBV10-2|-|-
CASSESLASSYNSPLHF
TGCGCCAGCAGTGAGTCGTTGGCTAGCTCCTATAATTCACCCCTCCACTTT
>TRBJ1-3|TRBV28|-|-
CASSPSGISGNTIYF
TGTGCCAGCAGCCCCAGCGGGATCTCTGGAAACACCATATATTTT
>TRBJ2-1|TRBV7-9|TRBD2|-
CASSFIAGGQNNEQFF
TGTGCCAGCAGCTTTATAGCGGGAGGGCAAAACAATGAGCAGTTCTTC
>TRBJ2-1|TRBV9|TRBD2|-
CASSPGLGENEQFF
TGTGCCAGCAGCCCTGGACTAGGCGAAAATGAGCAGTTCTTC
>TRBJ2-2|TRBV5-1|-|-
CASSLEARSNAGELFF
TGCGCCAGCAGCTTGGAGGCCAGGTCAAATGCCGGGGAGCTGTTTTTT
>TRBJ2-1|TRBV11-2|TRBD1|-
CASTQGQGFSLNEQFF
TGTGCCAGCACCCAAGGACAGGGGTTTAGTTTGAATGAGCAGTTCTTC
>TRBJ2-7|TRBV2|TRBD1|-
CASRRQGREQYF
TGTGCCAGCAGGAGACAGGGACGGGAGCAGTACTTC
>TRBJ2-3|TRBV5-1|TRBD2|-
CASSWTSGGKTDTQYF
TGCGCCAGCAGCTGGACGAGCGGGGGAAAAACAGATACGCAGTATTTT
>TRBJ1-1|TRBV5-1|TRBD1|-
CASSLWTGAGNTEAFF
TGCGCCAGCAGCTTGTGGACAGGGGCTGGGAACACTGAAGCTTTCTTT
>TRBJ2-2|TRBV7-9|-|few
CASSLRTGNTGELFF
TGTGCCAGCAGCTTAAGAACAGGGAACACCGGGGAGCTGTTTTTT
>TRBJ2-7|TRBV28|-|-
CASSLYSSYEQYF
TGTGCCAGCAGTTTATACAGTTCCTACGAGCAGTACTTC
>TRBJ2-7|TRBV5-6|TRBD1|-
CASSLGTGGFYEQYF
TGTGCCAGCAGCCTGGGGACAGGGGGCTTCTACGAGCAGTACTTC
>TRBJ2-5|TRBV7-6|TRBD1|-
CASSSDRGGTQYF
TGTGCCAGCAGCTCAGACAGGGGTGGGACCCAGTACTTC
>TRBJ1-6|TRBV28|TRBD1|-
CASNLIQGTYNSPLHF
TGTGCCAGCAATCTTATACAGGGGACCTATAATTCACCCCTCCACTTT
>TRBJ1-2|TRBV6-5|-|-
CASSYSRTVGGGYTF
TGTGCCAGCAGTTACTCCCGGACAGTTGGGGGAGGCTACACCTTC
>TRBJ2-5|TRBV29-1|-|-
CSVGGQGETQYF
TGCAGCGTTGGTGGCCAGGGCGAGACCCAGTACTTC
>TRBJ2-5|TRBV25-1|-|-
CASSEMNGQETQYF
TGTGCCAGCAGTGAAATGAACGGCCAAGAGACCCAGTACTTC